This T cell receptor (beta chain) emerged from a study of shared clonotypes between healthy human individuals. Assay: immunoSEQ multiplex PCR; the TCRdb copy retains only in-frame clones and omits some. The repertoire holds hundreds of thousands of clones, with roughly 72% as singletons. The germline gives CDR1 MNHEY, CDR2 SVGAGI. V shed 6 bases, J shed 8 bases, and the junction held 11 bases outside the gene matches. The CDR3 has 15 amino acids. The specimen was PBMCs. V and J are TRBV6-5 and TRBJ2-3; the match to TRBD1 covers 10 bases. The receptor was isolated from a woman aged 40 to 49 in good health. Some clones in this sample may be carry-over from other donors' samples. CDR3 bases: TGTGCCAGCAGGGAGACAGGGGGCGGTTTTGGTACGCAGTATTTT. This encodes CASRETGGGFGTQYF.